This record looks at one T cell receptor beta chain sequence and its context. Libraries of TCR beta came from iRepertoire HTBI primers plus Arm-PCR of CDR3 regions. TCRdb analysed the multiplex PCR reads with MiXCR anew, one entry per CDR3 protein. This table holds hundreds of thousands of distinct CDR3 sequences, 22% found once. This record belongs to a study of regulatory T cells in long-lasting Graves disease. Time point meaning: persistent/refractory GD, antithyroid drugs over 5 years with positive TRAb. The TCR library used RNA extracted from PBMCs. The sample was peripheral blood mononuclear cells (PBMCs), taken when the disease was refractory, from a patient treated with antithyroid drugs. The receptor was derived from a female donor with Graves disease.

Written as DNA, the CDR3 is TGCAGTGCTAGAGATGGGGCACGGGGGGGGGTCTACAATGAGCAGTTCTTC. This encodes CSARDGARGGVYNEQFF. This chain connects TRBV20-1 to TRBJ2-1; 8 nucleotides line up with TRBD2. This CDR3 region has 17 residues. Germline-derived CDR1 and CDR2 are DFQATT and SNEGSKA (reference sequence). V gave up 0 bases and J gave up 3 bases; unmatched junction bases: 10.